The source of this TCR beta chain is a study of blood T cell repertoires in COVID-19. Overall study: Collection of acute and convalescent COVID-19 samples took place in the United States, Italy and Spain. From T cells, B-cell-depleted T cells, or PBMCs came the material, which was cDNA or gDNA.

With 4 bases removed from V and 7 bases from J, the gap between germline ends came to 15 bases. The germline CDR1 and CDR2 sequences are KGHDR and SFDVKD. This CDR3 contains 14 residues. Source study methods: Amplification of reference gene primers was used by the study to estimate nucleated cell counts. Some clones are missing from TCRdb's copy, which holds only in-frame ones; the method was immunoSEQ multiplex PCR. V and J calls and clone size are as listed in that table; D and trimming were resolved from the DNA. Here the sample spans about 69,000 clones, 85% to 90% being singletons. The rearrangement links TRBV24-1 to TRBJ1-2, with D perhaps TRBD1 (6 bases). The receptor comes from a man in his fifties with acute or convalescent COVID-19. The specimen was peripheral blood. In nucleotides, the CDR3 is TGTGCCACCAGTGAGGGGGGGGGCGCGTCTGGCTACACCTTC. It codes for CATSEGGGASGYTF.